The rows below give T cell receptor beta chains drawn from one sample of a study of shared clonotypes between healthy human individuals. Only in-frame clones appear in the TCRdb table, and some are missing; sequencing was by immunoSEQ multiplex PCR. Counted here are 1.5 million to 2.5 million clones, just under 95% occurring once; the ten biggest clones make up 1.2%. Sequenced input: naive CD8+ T cells sorted from blood. The receptor source for this set is a man younger than 35 in good health. Each CDR3 is given with its conserved first and last residue. The D gene is left open where the match is weak. Only some rows state a clone size, as once, few, many or a class for expanded clones.

NA	TRBV13	TRBD2	TRBJ2-2	TGTGCCAGCAGAGAAGGACTAGCGGGAGCCTCGAACACCGGGGAGCTGTTTTTT	CASREGLAGASNTGELFF
NA	TRBV11-1	NA	TRBJ2-1	TGTGCCAGCAGCTTAACGGGGAATGAGCAGTTCTTC	CASSLTGNEQFF
NA	TRBV5-1	NA	TRBJ2-7	TGCGCCAGCAGCCCCGGAGGTGAAGCCTACGAGCAGTACTTC	CASSPGGEAYEQYF
NA	TRBV7-7	NA	TRBJ2-3	TGTGCTAAGAGAGGGTCGGATACGCAGTATTTT	CAKRGSDTQYF
NA	TRBV4-3	NA	TRBJ1-1	TGCGCCAGCAGCCAAGATCAGGAAGGGGCCCTGAACACTGAAGCTTTCTTT	CASSQDQEGALNTEAFF
NA	TRBV15	NA	TRBJ2-7	TGTGCCACCAGCAGAAGGGGGGGCAGGGGCTACGAGCAGTACTTC	CATSRRGGRGYEQYF
NA	TRBV5-1	NA	TRBJ2-7	TGCGCCAGCAGCTTGGTTCCCCCCTACGAGCAGTACTTC	CASSLVPPYEQYF
NA	TRBV28	NA	TRBJ1-6	TGTGCCAGCCTTCCCCCCGTGGGCCCCCACGGATCACCCCTCCACTTT	CASLPPVGPHGSPLHF
NA	TRBV13	TRBD2	TRBJ2-7	TGTGCCAGCAGCGCCACTAGCGGGGGGTTGCCCGAGCAGTACTTC	CASSATSGGLPEQYF
NA	TRBV29-1	NA	TRBJ2-7	TGCAGCGTTAATCATGTGGCCGCCCCTGGGGAGCAGTACTTC	CSVNHVAAPGEQYF
NA	TRBV9	NA	TRBJ2-6	TGTGCCAGCAGCCCCGTTTCCTCTGGGGCCAACGTCCTGACTTTC	CASSPVSSGANVLTF
NA	TRBV6-6	NA	TRBJ1-6	TGTGCCAGCGGGGAAGGGGCCTATAATTCACCCCTCCACTTT	CASGEGAYNSPLHF
NA	TRBV9	TRBD2	TRBJ2-4	TGTGCCAGCAGCGCGGTCCCAGCGGGGAACATTCAGTACTTC	CASSAVPAGNIQYF
once	TRBV27	NA	TRBJ2-7	TGTGCCAGCAGTTTCTCACCGGGTTCCTACGAGCAGTACTTC	CASSFSPGSYEQYF
NA	TRBV5-6	TRBD2	TRBJ2-4	TGTGCCAGCAGCTTGATGGGGACTAGCGGGAGTAACATTCAGTACTTC	CASSLMGTSGSNIQYF
NA	TRBV29-1	NA	TRBJ2-2	TGCAGCGTTGATCTTGGCGGGGAGGAGCTGTTTTTT	CSVDLGGEELFF
once	TRBV14	NA	TRBJ2-3	TGTGCCAGCAGCCAAGCTGGGAGTCCCCTTAGCACAGATACGCAGTATTTT	CASSQAGSPLSTDTQYF
NA	TRBV23-1	TRBD2	TRBJ2-1	TGCGCCAGCAGTCTGAAGACTAGCGGATACAATGAGCAGTTCTTC	CASSLKTSGYNEQFF
NA	TRBV5-4	NA	TRBJ2-3	TGTGCCAGCAGCCAAGAAGATACGCAGTATTTT	CASSQEDTQYF
NA	TRBV6-1	NA	TRBJ1-4	TGTGCCAGCAGTGAATGGGAGGGCTCTAATGAAAAACTGTTTTTT	CASSEWEGSNEKLFF
NA	TRBV21-1	NA	TRBJ1-1	TGTGCCAGCAGCAAAGTAGGACAGGAGAACACTGAAGCTTTCTTT	CASSKVGQENTEAFF
NA	TRBV9	NA	TRBJ1-2	TGTGCCAGCAGCTCCACAGCATTGTATGGCTACACCTTC	CASSSTALYGYTF
NA	TRBV4-1	TRBD1	TRBJ2-3	TGCGCCAGCAGCCAAGAGAACACAGGGGGCATAGACACAGATACGCAGTATTTT	CASSQENTGGIDTDTQYF
NA	TRBV5-1	NA	TRBJ1-1	TGCGCCAGCAGCTTGGGGTCGAACACTGAAGCTTTCTTT	CASSLGSNTEAFF
NA	TRBV4-3	NA	TRBJ2-1	TGCGCCAGCAGCCACAGTAGCGGCTCCTACAATGAGCAGTTCTTC	CASSHSSGSYNEQFF
NA	TRBV5-1	NA	TRBJ2-7	TGCGCCAGCAGCTTGGACCCGGGGTCAAGCTCCTACGAGCAGTACTTC	CASSLDPGSSSYEQYF
NA	TRBV4-1	TRBD1	TRBJ2-1	TGCGCCAGCAGCCAAGCCGGGACAGGGGCCTACAATGAGCAGTTCTTC	CASSQAGTGAYNEQFF
NA	TRBV11-2	NA	TRBJ1-2	TGTGCCAGCAGCTTAACCTTTTATGGCTACACCTTC	CASSLTFYGYTF
NA	TRBV27	NA	TRBJ2-7	TGTGCCACCCGGGCCAGTGCCCACTACGAGCAGTACTTC	CATRASAHYEQYF
NA	TRBV9	NA	TRBJ2-7	TGTGCCAGCAGCGTTGAGGGAGACTACGAGCAGTACTTC	CASSVEGDYEQYF
NA	TRBV9	NA	TRBJ2-2	TGTGCCAGCAGCGTAGACCCAGGGGCGAACACCGGGGAGCTGTTTTTT	CASSVDPGANTGELFF
NA	TRBV7-9	TRBD1	TRBJ2-3	TGTGCCAGCAGCTTAGCCGCGAGGGACAGTTTAACCCCCGCAGATACGCAGTATTTT	CASSLAARDSLTPADTQYF